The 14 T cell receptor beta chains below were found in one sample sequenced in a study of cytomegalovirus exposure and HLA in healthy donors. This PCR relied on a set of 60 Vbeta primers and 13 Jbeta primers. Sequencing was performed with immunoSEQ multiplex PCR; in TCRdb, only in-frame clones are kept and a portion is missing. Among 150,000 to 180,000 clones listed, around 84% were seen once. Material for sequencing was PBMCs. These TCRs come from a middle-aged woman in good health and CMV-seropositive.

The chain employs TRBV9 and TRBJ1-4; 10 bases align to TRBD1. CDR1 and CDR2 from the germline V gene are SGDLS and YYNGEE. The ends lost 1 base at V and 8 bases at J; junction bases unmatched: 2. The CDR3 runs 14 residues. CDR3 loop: CASSVLDRGEKLFF. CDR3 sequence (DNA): TGTGCCAGCAGCGTATTGGACAGGGGGGAAAAACTGTTTTTT.

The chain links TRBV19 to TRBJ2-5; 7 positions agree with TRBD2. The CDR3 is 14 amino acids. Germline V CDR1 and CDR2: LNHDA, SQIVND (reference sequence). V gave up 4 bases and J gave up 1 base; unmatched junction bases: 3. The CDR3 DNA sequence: TGTGCCAGTAGTACCCCGGGAGGCCAAGAGACCCAGTACTTC. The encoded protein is CASSTPGGQETQYF.

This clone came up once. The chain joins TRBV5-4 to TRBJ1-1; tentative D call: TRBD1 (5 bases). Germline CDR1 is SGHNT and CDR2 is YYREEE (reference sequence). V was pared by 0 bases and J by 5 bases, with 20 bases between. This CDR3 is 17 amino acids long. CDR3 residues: CASSLGRGVQERTEAFF. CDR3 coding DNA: TGTGCCAGCAGCTTGGGCCGTGGGGTACAGGAAAGGACTGAAGCTTTCTTT.

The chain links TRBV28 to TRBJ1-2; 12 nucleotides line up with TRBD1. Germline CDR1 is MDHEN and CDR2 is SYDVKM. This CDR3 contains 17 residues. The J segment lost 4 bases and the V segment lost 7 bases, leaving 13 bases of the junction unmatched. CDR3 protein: CASTRIGTGGQFYGYTF. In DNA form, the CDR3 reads TGTGCCAGCACCCGCATCGGGACAGGGGGCCAATTCTATGGCTACACCTTC.

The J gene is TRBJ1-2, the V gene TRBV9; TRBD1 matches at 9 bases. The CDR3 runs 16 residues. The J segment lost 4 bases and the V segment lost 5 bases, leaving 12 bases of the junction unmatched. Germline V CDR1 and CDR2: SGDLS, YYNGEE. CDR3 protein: CASSNPGTGPGYGYTF. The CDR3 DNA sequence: TGTGCCAGCAGTAACCCTGGGACAGGGCCAGGCTATGGCTACACCTTC.

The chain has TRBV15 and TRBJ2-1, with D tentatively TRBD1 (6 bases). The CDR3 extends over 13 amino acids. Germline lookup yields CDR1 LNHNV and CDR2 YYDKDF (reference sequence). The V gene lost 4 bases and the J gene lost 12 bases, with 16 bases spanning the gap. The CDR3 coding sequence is TGTGCCACCAGCACGCCGACAGGTTCATTGCAGTTCTTC. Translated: CATSTPTGSLQFF.

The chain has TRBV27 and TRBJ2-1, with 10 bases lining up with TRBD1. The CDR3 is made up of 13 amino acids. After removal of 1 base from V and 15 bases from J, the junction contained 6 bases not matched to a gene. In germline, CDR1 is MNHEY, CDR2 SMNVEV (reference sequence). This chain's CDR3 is CASSLYGQGGMFF. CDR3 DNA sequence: TGTGCCAGCAGTTTATATGGACAGGGGGGGATGTTCTTC.

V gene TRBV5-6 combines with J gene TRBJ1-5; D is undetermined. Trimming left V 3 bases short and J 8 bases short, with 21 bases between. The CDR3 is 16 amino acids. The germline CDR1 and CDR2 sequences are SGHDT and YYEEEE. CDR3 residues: CASSSRSEGGEEPQHF. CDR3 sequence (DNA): TGTGCCAGCAGCTCCAGATCGGAGGGCGGGGAGGAGCCCCAGCATTTT.

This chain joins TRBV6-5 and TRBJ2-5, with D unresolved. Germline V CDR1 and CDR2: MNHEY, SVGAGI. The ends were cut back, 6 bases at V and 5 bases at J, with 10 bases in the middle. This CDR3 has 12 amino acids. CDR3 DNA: TGTGCCAGCAGCCGAACTACGGAGACCCAGTACTTC. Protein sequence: CASSRTTETQYF.

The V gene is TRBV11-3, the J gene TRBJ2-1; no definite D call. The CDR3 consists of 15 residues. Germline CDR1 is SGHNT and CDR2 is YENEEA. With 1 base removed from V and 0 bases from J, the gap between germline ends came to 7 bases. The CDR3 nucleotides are TGTGCCAGCAGCTTAGCTGGCAGCTCCTACAATGAGCAGTTCTTC. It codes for CASSLAGSSYNEQFF.

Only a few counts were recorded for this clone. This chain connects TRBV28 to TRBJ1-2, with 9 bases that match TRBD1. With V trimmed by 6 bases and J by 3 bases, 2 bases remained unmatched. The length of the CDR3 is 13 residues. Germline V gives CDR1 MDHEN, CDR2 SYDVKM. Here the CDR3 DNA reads TGTGCCAGCAGCCGGGACAGGGACTATGGCTACACCTTC. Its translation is CASSRDRDYGYTF.

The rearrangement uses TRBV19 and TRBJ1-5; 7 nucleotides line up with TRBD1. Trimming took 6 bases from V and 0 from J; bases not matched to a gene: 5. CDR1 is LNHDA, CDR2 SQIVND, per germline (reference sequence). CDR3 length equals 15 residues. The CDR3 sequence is CASRAAGGSNQPQHF. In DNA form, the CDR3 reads TGTGCCAGTAGGGCGGCAGGGGGTAGCAATCAGCCCCAGCATTTT.

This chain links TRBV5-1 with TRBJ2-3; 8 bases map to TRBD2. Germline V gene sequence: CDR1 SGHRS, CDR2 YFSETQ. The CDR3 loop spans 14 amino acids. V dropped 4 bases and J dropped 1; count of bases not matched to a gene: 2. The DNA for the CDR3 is TGCGCCAGCAGCCGGGAGGGCGGCACAGATACGCAGTATTTT. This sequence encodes CASSREGGTDTQYF.

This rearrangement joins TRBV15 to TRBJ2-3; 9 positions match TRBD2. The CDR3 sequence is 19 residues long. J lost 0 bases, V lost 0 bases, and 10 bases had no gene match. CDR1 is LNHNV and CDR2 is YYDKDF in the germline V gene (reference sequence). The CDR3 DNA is TGTGCCACCAGCAGAGATCTTACGAGCGGGAGGAGGAGCACAGATACGCAGTATTTT. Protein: CATSRDLTSGRRSTDTQYF.